A selection of T cell receptor beta chains follows, all from one sample in a study of T cell responses to AZD1222 COVID-19 vaccine. Sequencing was performed with immunoSEQ multiplex PCR; in TCRdb, only in-frame clones are kept and a portion is missing. The table has 180,000 or so clones, 85% to 95% seen once; the top ten hold about 1%. The material sequenced was peripheral blood, taken 28 days after the second AZD1222 dose. These TCRs come from an adult who received the AZD1222 COVID-19 vaccine. Each CDR3 is given with its conserved first and last residue. A D gene is named only where the DNA matches it firmly. Part of the rows lack a size; the others show once, few, many or a class for expanded clones.

clone size,D gene,V gene,J gene,CDR3 protein,CDR3 DNA
NA,NA,TRBV3-1/TRBV3-2,TRBJ1-5,CASNDGPSNQPQHF,TGTGCCAGCAACGATGGCCCTTCCAATCAGCCCCAGCATTTT
NA,NA,TRBV11-1,TRBJ2-5,CASSLALKSGHLQETQYF,TGTGCCAGCAGCTTAGCGCTAAAGTCGGGACACCTCCAAGAGACCCAGTACTTC
NA,NA,TRBV9,TRBJ1-1,CASSVIEGGGTEAFF,TGTGCCAGCAGCGTAATCGAAGGCGGAGGGACTGAAGCTTTCTTT
NA,TRBD2,TRBV7-6,TRBJ2-1,CASSLAPVSGGTGEQFF,TGTGCCAGCAGCTTAGCTCCTGTTAGCGGGGGGACTGGTGAGCAGTTCTTC
NA,NA,TRBV2,TRBJ2-5,CASSEVAQYF,TGTGCCAGCAGTGAAGTGGCCCAGTACTTC
NA,TRBD2,TRBV7-6,TRBJ2-1,CASSSLAGGPNEQFF,TGTGCCAGCAGCTCGCTCGCGGGGGGGCCCAATGAGCAGTTCTTC
NA,TRBD1,TRBV7-9,TRBJ1-1,CASSPADRGAFF,TGTGCCAGCAGCCCAGCCGACAGGGGTGCTTTCTTT
NA,TRBD1,TRBV15,TRBJ1-2,CATSTTEKGARYGYTF,TGTGCCACCAGCACCACCGAAAAGGGGGCGCGCTATGGCTACACCTTC
NA,NA,TRBV4-2,TRBJ2-3,CASSNFVSVGTDTQYF,TGTGCCAGCAGCAATTTCGTATCGGTCGGCACAGATACGCAGTATTTT
NA,TRBD2,TRBV10-3,TRBJ2-1,CAITQAGDNEQFF,TGTGCCATCACTCAAGCGGGGGACAATGAGCAGTTCTTC
NA,NA,TRBV19,TRBJ2-1,CASSIDRYNEQFF,TGTGCCAGTAGTATAGACAGATACAATGAGCAGTTCTTC
NA,TRBD1,TRBV29-1,TRBJ2-1,CSVIGQGGNEQFF,TGCAGCGTTATTGGACAGGGTGGCAATGAGCAGTTCTTC
few,TRBD1,TRBV4-3,TRBJ2-3,CASSQISGTGGDTQYF,TGCGCCAGCAGCCAGATATCCGGGACAGGGGGGGATACGCAGTATTTT
NA,NA,TRBV10-3,TRBJ2-1,CAISLGGGSYNEQFF,TGTGCCATCAGCCTGGGGGGAGGTTCCTACAATGAGCAGTTCTTC
NA,TRBD2,TRBV6-5,TRBJ2-3,CASRTSGNTDTQYF,TGTGCCAGCCGCACTAGCGGGAACACAGATACGCAGTATTTT
once,TRBD1,TRBV4-2,TRBJ1-4,CASSQGQGATNEKLFF,TGTGCCAGCAGCCAAGGGCAGGGGGCAACTAATGAAAAACTGTTTTTT
NA,NA,TRBV19,TRBJ1-5,CASRTGGVRNQPQHF,TGTGCCAGTAGGACCGGGGGGGTTCGCAATCAGCCCCAGCATTTT
NA,NA,TRBV27,TRBJ1-2,CASSFEGGDYGYTF,TGTGCCAGCAGTTTCGAGGGGGGTGACTATGGCTACACCTTC
NA,NA,TRBV14,TRBJ2-2,CASSHPRGSSNTGELFF,TGTGCCAGCAGCCACCCTAGGGGCAGTTCGAACACCGGGGAGCTGTTTTTT
NA,NA,TRBV28,TRBJ1-3,CASTSGSSSGNTIYF,TGTGCCAGCACTTCGGGGAGCAGCTCTGGAAACACCATATATTTT
NA,NA,TRBV5-1,TRBJ1-1,CASSLDGVNTEAFF,TGCGCCAGCAGCTTGGACGGAGTCAACACTGAAGCTTTCTTT
NA,TRBD2,TRBV7-8,TRBJ2-7,CASSLALGLAGAYEQYF,TGTGCCAGCAGCTTAGCCCTGGGACTAGCGGGGGCCTACGAGCAGTACTTC
NA,TRBD2,TRBV6-5,TRBJ2-3,CASSYTFQRGSDTQYF,TGTGCCAGCAGTTACACTTTCCAGCGGGGGTCAGATACGCAGTATTTT
NA,NA,TRBV30,TRBJ1-2,CAWSVRYRDYGYTF,TGTGCCTGGAGTGTACGTTACCGAGACTATGGCTACACCTTC
few,TRBD1,TRBV28,TRBJ1-3,CASRYRQGRIAGNTIYF,TGTGCCAGCAGGTACAGACAGGGAAGGATCGCTGGAAACACCATATATTTT
NA,NA,TRBV2,TRBJ2-1,CASKGDYNEQFF,TGTGCCAGCAAAGGGGATTACAATGAGCAGTTCTTC
NA,TRBD1,TRBV27,TRBJ1-2,CASSSDRGRYGYTF,TGTGCCAGCAGTTCAGACAGGGGGAGATATGGCTACACCTTC
NA,NA,TRBV6-1,TRBJ1-5,CASSEGQVNQPQHF,TGTGCCAGCAGTGAAGGACAGGTGAATCAGCCCCAGCATTTT
NA,TRBD1,TRBV19,TRBJ1-2,CASSIIGDRGTGYTF,TGTGCCAGTAGTATAATAGGGGACAGGGGAACTGGCTACACCTTC
once,NA,TRBV28,TRBJ1-5,CASTNFDQPQHF,TGTGCCAGCACTAACTTTGATCAGCCCCAGCATTTT
NA,NA,TRBV6-5,TRBJ2-7,CASSPSRAEQYF,TGTGCCAGCAGCCCCTCTCGCGCCGAGCAGTACTTC
NA,TRBD1,TRBV11-1,TRBJ2-7,CASSHMTGMVPYEQYF,TGTGCCAGCAGCCATATGACAGGGATGGTCCCCTACGAGCAGTACTTC
few,NA,TRBV5-1,TRBJ1-3,CASRGSLSGNTIYF,TGCGCCAGCCGAGGGAGTCTCTCTGGAAACACCATATATTTT
NA,NA,TRBV5-1,TRBJ2-5,CASSRDGDQETQYF,TGCGCCAGCAGCCGCGACGGGGACCAAGAGACCCAGTACTTC
NA,TRBD2,TRBV5-1,TRBJ2-7,CASSLPGTSGGAHEQYF,TGCGCCAGCAGCTTACCCGGGACTAGCGGGGGGGCCCACGAGCAGTACTTC
NA,NA,TRBV28,TRBJ2-5,CASGFQETQYF,TGTGCCAGCGGATTCCAAGAGACCCAGTACTTC
NA,NA,TRBV7-6,TRBJ2-1,CASSLVFDNEQFF,TGTGCCAGCAGCTTAGTTTTCGACAATGAGCAGTTCTTC
NA,NA,TRBV3-1/TRBV3-2,TRBJ1-6,CASSQDQEYSPLHF,TGTGCCAGCAGCCAAGACCAGGAGTATTCACCCCTCCACTTT
NA,TRBD1,TRBV7-2,TRBJ2-7,CASSWGQLYEQYF,TGTGCCAGCAGCTGGGGACAGCTCTACGAGCAGTACTTC
NA,NA,TRBV6-2/TRBV6-3,TRBJ1-1,CASSNRERAFF,TGTGCCAGCAGTAACCGGGAGCGAGCTTTCTTT
once,NA,TRBV28,TRBJ1-3,CASGGGSSGNTIYF,TGTGCCAGCGGGGGAGGGAGCTCTGGAAACACCATATATTTT
once,TRBD2,TRBV18,TRBJ2-3,CASSPGLAGGTDTQYF,TGTGCCAGCTCACCGGGACTAGCGGGAGGCACAGATACGCAGTATTTT
NA,NA,TRBV18,TRBJ1-1,CASSPGEGTEAFF,TGTGCCAGCTCACCGGGGGAGGGCACTGAAGCTTTCTTT
NA,NA,TRBV5-3,TRBJ1-6,CARSDSPLHF,TGTGCCAGAAGCGATTCACCCCTCCACTTT
NA,NA,TRBV11-2,TRBJ2-7,CASSSLTGQGEQYF,TGTGCCAGCAGCTCCCTCACAGGGCAGGGCGAGCAGTACTTC
NA,TRBD1,TRBV3-1/TRBV3-2,TRBJ1-2,CASSQEGQGAGGYTF,TGTGCCAGCAGCCAAGAGGGACAGGGGGCAGGTGGCTACACCTTC
NA,NA,TRBV24-1,TRBJ1-5,CATSDATKQEPQHF,TGTGCCACCAGTGATGCGACCAAGCAGGAGCCCCAGCATTTT
NA,NA,TRBV4-3,TRBJ1-5,CASSYSTGSSYQPQHF,TGCGCCAGCAGCTACTCCACAGGGTCTAGCTATCAGCCCCAGCATTTT